This T cell receptor (beta chain) was observed in a study of beta chain features in type 1 diabetes. Investigators reverse transcribed all isolated RNA, so they sequenced expressed TCRB transcripts. The assay was immunoSEQ multiplex PCR, and TCRdb's table has in-frame clones only and misses some. Among about 180,000 clones listed, more than 10% were seen once. Trimming shortened V by 2 bases and J by 5 bases, and 6 bases separated the two germline ends. Germline V gives CDR1 GTSNPN, CDR2 SVGIG (reference sequence). The CDR3 has 12 residues. The TCR sequence derives from a woman aged 18-29 years in good health. Sequencing input: central memory CD4+ T cells from blood. The chain has TRBV30 and TRBJ2-2; weak D call: TRBD1 (5 bases). Here the CDR3 reads CAWSRGTGELFF. The CDR3 DNA is TGTGCCTGGAGTAGGGGTACCGGGGAGCTGTTTTTT.